The 21 T cell receptor beta chains given below trace back to one sample, sequenced in a study of T cells after yellow fever vaccination. TCRdb redid the calling of the 5' RACE reads with MiXCR, one entry per CDR3 protein. The sample carries 150,000 to 200,000 distinct CDR3 sequences, 9.5% to 11% recorded once. This material consisted of CD8+ T cells sorted from PBMCs, taken 15 days after the yellow fever booster vaccination. These receptors were collected from a young man who received the YFV17D yellow fever vaccine.

This chain links TRBV6-5 with TRBJ2-7; D perhaps matches TRBD2 (5 bases). The CDR3 extends over 15 amino acids. Trimming removed 6 bases at V and 2 bases at J, with 17 bases between. Germline CDR1 reads MNHEY; CDR2 reads SVGAGI. CDR3 amino acids: CASSMQRWGTYEQYF. As DNA, the CDR3 is TGTGCCAGCAGCATGCAGCGGTGGGGTACCTACGAGCAGTACTTC.

J is TRBJ2-7 and V is TRBV20-1; D unresolved. Trimming stripped 0 bases from V and 5 bases from J, with 23 bases between. The CDR3 is made up of 17 amino acids. Germline CDR1 DFQATT, CDR2 SNEGSKA (reference sequence). The CDR3 sequence: CSARETEIPPHPDEQYF. CDR3 bases: TGCAGTGCTAGAGAAACGGAAATTCCTCCCCATCCAGACGAGCAGTACTTC.

V and J are TRBV20-1 and TRBJ2-1; 8 bases are shared with TRBD1. The J segment lost 7 bases and the V segment lost 3 bases, leaving 11 bases of the junction unmatched. Germline CDR1 and CDR2: DFQATT and SNEGSKA (reference sequence). The CDR3 covers 15 residues. The CDR3 loop reads CSASGPQGARNEQFF. CDR3 DNA: TGCAGTGCTAGTGGTCCCCAGGGGGCGAGGAATGAGCAGTTCTTC.

This clonotype was seen only a few times. This sequence joins TRBV7-2 and TRBJ2-1; 9 bases map to TRBD2. The V and J ends lost 1 base and 4 bases, in that order; junction bases with no gene match: 5. This CDR3 is built from 16 residues. Germline V gene data show CDR1 as SGHTA and CDR2 as FQGNSA. The CDR3 DNA reads TGTGCCAGCAGCTTAGTTCTAGCGGGGCTATACAATGAGCAGTTCTTC. As protein: CASSLVLAGLYNEQFF.

This sequence joins TRBV4-1 and TRBJ1-2; D not resolved. Trimming cost V 2 bases and J 4 bases, with 20 bases left between them. CDR3 length equals 17 residues. Germline V gene sequence: CDR1 MGHRA, CDR2 YSYEKL. CDR3 bases: TGCGCCAGCAGCCAAATTGCCCCGGGCAGGACTAGCTATGGCTACACCTTC. Amino acid sequence: CASSQIAPGRTSYGYTF.

This clonotype has a count of ten or more. The J gene is TRBJ2-7, the V gene TRBV27; 8 bases match TRBD1. Trimming removed 11 bases from V and 2 bases from J; junction bases left unmatched: 14. The CDR3 is 15 amino acids. The germline CDR1 and CDR2 sequences are MNHEY and SMNVEV (reference sequence). CDR3 sequence (DNA): TGTGCCTGCACGGGGAGGCAGGGGGCCACCTACGAGCAGTACGTC. Its translation is CACTGRQGATYEQYV.

The table lists this clonotype with a few counts. The CDR3 sequence is CASNDGDYTF. DNA for the CDR3: TGTGCCAGCAATGACGGGGACTACACCTTC. V usage is TRBV25-1 and J usage is TRBJ1-2; D unresolved. V gave up 7 bases and J gave up 10 bases, with 10 bases separating them. Looked up from germline, CDR1 is MGHDK and CDR2 is SYGVNS. The CDR3 loop spans 10 amino acids.

This clonotype has at least ten counts. The rearrangement links TRBV4-1 to TRBJ2-3; D may match TRBD1 or TRBD2 (5 bases each). Germline V gene lookup returns CDR1 MGHRA and CDR2 YSYEKL. The ends were cut back, 1 base at V and 2 bases at J, with 7 bases in the middle. CDR3 length: 14 amino acids. The CDR3 DNA sequence: TGCGCCAGCAGCCAAGCCGGGACCACAGATACGCAGTATTTT. It translates to CASSQAGTTDTQYF.

This clonotype was seen many times. J is TRBJ2-4 and V is TRBV19, with D perhaps given as TRBD1 or TRBD2 (5 bases each). The V gene lost 0 bases and the J gene lost 0 bases, with 9 bases spanning the gap. The germline gives CDR1 LNHDA, CDR2 SQIVND (reference sequence). CDR3 length equals 16 residues. CDR3 in DNA: TGTGCCAGTAGTATAGACTCGGGGCTAGCCAAAAACATTCAGTACTTC. This sequence encodes CASSIDSGLAKNIQYF.

The chain links TRBV19 to TRBJ1-5; D gene unclear. With 7 bases removed from V and 0 bases from J, the gap between germline ends came to 10 bases. The CDR3 is 14 amino acids. The germline gives CDR1 LNHDA, CDR2 SQIVND (reference sequence). CDR3 nucleotides: TGTGCCAGTAACGAGATGAATAGCAATCAGCCCCAGCATTTT. This translates into CASNEMNSNQPQHF.

This clonotype was seen a handful of times. The chain carries TRBV28 and TRBJ2-3; 7 bases fit TRBD1. The V gene's germline CDR1 is MDHEN and CDR2 SYDVKM. The CDR3 is 16 residues long. The V and J ends lost 2 bases and 4 bases, in that order; junction bases with no gene match: 9. The chain's CDR3 is CASSLEATGLSDTQYF. CDR3 bases: TGTGCCAGCAGTTTAGAAGCGACAGGGCTCTCAGATACGCAGTATTTT.

This clonotype was seen only a few times. This sequence joins TRBV7-6 and TRBJ2-2; 10 bases match TRBD1. CDR3 length: 14 residues. CDR1 is SGHVS, CDR2 FNYEAQ, per germline. Trimming at V came to 5 bases and at J to 6 bases, leaving 3 bases not matched to a gene. The DNA of the CDR3 is TGTGCCAGCAGCCTAGGGACAGGGGCCGGGGAGCTGTTTTTT. Protein sequence: CASSLGTGAGELFF.

A few counts support this clonotype. The junction differs from germline at one of its ends, possibly a read error. The chain has TRBV4-3 and TRBJ2-1; 7 nucleotides agree with TRBD2. The CDR3 spans 14 residues. Looked up from germline, CDR1 is LGHNA and CDR2 is YSLEER. This CDR3 reads CASSQAPSTSPPCF. Written as DNA, the CDR3 is TGCGCCAGCAGCCAGGCCCCCTCGACTAGCCCACCGTGCTTC.

The chain couples TRBV6-1 to TRBJ2-3; no clear D. Trimming pared 2 bases from V and 2 bases from J, leaving 11 bases between. The germline gives CDR1 MNHNS, CDR2 SASEGT. The CDR3 runs 15 residues. The CDR3 DNA follows: TGTGCCAGCAGTGAATGGCTGGGGTTCACAGATACGCAGTATTTT. The encoded protein is CASSEWLGFTDTQYF.

The chain uses TRBV6-4 and TRBJ1-1; the D gene is possibly TRBD1 (5 bases). The CDR3 has 11 residues. Trimming stripped 2 bases from V and 11 bases from J, with 9 bases between. The germline V gene has CDR1 MRHNA and CDR2 SNTAGT. CDR3 amino acids: CASSDKWGAFF. The CDR3 nucleotides read TGTGCCAGCAGTGACAAGTGGGGGGCTTTCTTT.

This clonotype has a handful of counts. This sequence joins TRBV23-1 and TRBJ1-1; D is ambiguous. TRBV23-1 is filed as an ORF, its function uncertain. V was shortened by 2 bases and J by 0 bases, with 10 bases between the two germline ends. The CDR3 consists of 15 residues. The CDR3 loop reads CASSQGRVMNTEAFF. The CDR3 bases are TGCGCCAGCAGTCAAGGGAGGGTAATGAACACTGAAGCTTTCTTT.

The V gene is TRBV27, the J gene TRBJ2-5; 9 bases agree with TRBD1. This CDR3 is 15 amino acids long. Looked up from germline, CDR1 is MNHEY and CDR2 is SMNVEV (reference sequence). Trimming removed 4 bases from V and 2 bases from J; junction bases left unmatched: 5. The CDR3 protein is CASSSGQGRQETQYF. CDR3 DNA sequence: TGTGCCAGCAGTTCCGGACAGGGGAGGCAAGAGACCCAGTACTTC.

This clonotype has just a few counts. V gene TRBV5-1 combines with J gene TRBJ2-1; TRBD2 aligns across 9 bases. J lost 5 bases, V lost 2 bases, and 11 bases had no gene match. The CDR3 totals 17 residues. The germline gives CDR1 SGHRS, CDR2 YFSETQ. In nucleotides, the CDR3 is TGCGCCAGCAGCTTTCGACTAGCGGACCGAAAAAACAATGAGCAGTTCTTC. It translates to CASSFRLADRKNNEQFF.

V is TRBV13 and J is TRBJ2-7; a possible D gene is TRBD1 (5 bases). With 0 bases removed from V and 6 bases from J, the gap between germline ends came to 9 bases. CDR3 length: 13 amino acids. CDR1 PRHDT and CDR2 FYEKMQ come from the germline V gene (reference sequence). The CDR3 protein is CASSLGGATEQYV. The CDR3 nucleotides are TGTGCCAGCAGCTTAGGAGGGGCGACCGAGCAGTACGTC.

This clonotype appeared a few times. The chain combines TRBV29-1 with TRBJ2-1, with 9 bases lining up with TRBD2. Trimming at V came to 3 bases and at J to 7 bases, leaving 10 bases not matched to a gene. This CDR3 comprises 15 residues. The germline V gene encodes CDR1 SQVTM and CDR2 ANQGSEA. The CDR3 DNA reads TGCAGCGTTGACCCCTTAGCGGGGGAGCCGAATGAGCAGTTCTTC. Its protein is CSVDPLAGEPNEQFF.

A few counts support this clonotype. V and J are TRBV7-9 and TRBJ2-2; TRBD2 is a possible D gene (6 bases). The V gene's germline CDR1 is SEHNR and CDR2 FQNEAQ (reference sequence). Trimming removed 8 bases from V and 3 bases from J, with 7 bases in between. The CDR3 extends over 12 amino acids. The CDR3 spells CASGGHTGELFF. DNA for the CDR3: TGTGCCAGCGGAGGGCACACCGGGGAGCTGTTTTTT. Full variable domain (remainder filled in from reference TRBV7-9 and TRBJ2-2): DTGVSQNPRHKITKRGQNVTFRCDPISEHNRLYWYRQTLGQGPEFLTYFQNEAQLEKSRLLSDRFSAERPKGSFSTLEIQRTEQGDSAMYLCASGGHTGELFFGEGSRLTVL.